This is a list of T cell receptor beta chains from one sample in a study of T-cell memory formation after mild COVID-19. TCRdb re-derived calls from the 5' RACE reads in MiXCR, one entry per CDR3 protein. Of approximately 350,000 distinct CDR3 sequences listed, 10% to 15% are singletons. Sequenced sample: PBMCs or a T cell subset sorted from them (not recorded which). These receptors were taken from a man in his late teens or twenties who had mild COVID-19 (a few samples of this study predate the infection). Cell type and time point are not known. Each CDR3 is given with its conserved first and last residue. The D gene is left open where the match is weak. Size is omitted from some rows. Given values are once, few, many or a class for expanded clones.

DNA	CDR3	D	J	V	size
TGCGCCAGCAGAATAGCGGGGGTCAACACCGGGGAGCTGTTTTTT	CASRIAGVNTGELFF	TRBD2	TRBJ2-2	TRBV5-1	.
TGCAGTGCTCGGGGGACAGCTGACTCCTACGAGCAGTACTTC	CSARGTADSYEQYF	.	TRBJ2-7	TRBV20-1	many
TGCAGTGCTAGAGAGCGGGGGGCCGGCGAGACCCAGTACTTC	CSARERGAGETQYF	TRBD2	TRBJ2-5	TRBV20-1	few
TGTGCCAGCAGCCAACTAGGATCAGAGACCCAGTACTTC	CASSQLGSETQYF	.	TRBJ2-5	TRBV14	few
TGTGCCAGCAGCCCAAGGACAGGGGGAGCTTTCTTT	CASSPRTGGAFF	TRBD1	TRBJ1-1	TRBV7-2	.
TGTGCCAGCAGCGCAGATGCCCGACAGGGAATGAACACTGAAGCTTTCTTT	CASSADARQGMNTEAFF	TRBD1	TRBJ1-1	TRBV9	.
TGTGCCAGCAGTTTAGCGCGTGTCCATGGCGGCTACACCTTC	CASSLARVHGGYTF	.	TRBJ1-2	TRBV12-3/TRBV12-4	few
TGTGCCAGCAGCAACCCCCCTGTGGGCACTGATACGCAGTATTTT	CASSNPPVGTDTQYF	.	TRBJ2-3	TRBV7-6	.
TGCGCCAGCAGCCAGGCCGGGACCCGGTATGTTGCAGGCTACACCTTC	CASSQAGTRYVAGYTF	.	TRBJ1-2	TRBV4-1	.
TGTGCCAGCAGTTTGTGGCAACAAGAGACCCAGTACTTC	CASSLWQQETQYF	.	TRBJ2-5	TRBV12-3/TRBV12-4	.
TGTGCCAGCAGTTCTGGGACTAGCGGGGATGCCAAGCAGACCCAGTACTTC	CASSSGTSGDAKQTQYF	TRBD2	TRBJ2-5	TRBV11-2	.
TGTGCCAGCAGTACCGGGACAGGATATCTAAACACTGAAGCTTTCTTT	CASSTGTGYLNTEAFF	TRBD1	TRBJ1-1	TRBV6-6	.
TGCGCCAGCAGCCGCAGGGGAAACACCGGGGAGCTGTTTTTT	CASSRRGNTGELFF	.	TRBJ2-2	TRBV4-1	few
TGTGCCAGCAGTTTTAGGGTAGCGTCGAACACCGGGGAGCTGTTTTTT	CASSFRVASNTGELFF	.	TRBJ2-2	TRBV12-3/TRBV12-4	few
TGTGCCAGCAGTGACCCCGGGGCAGGGGGGACAGATACGCAGTATTTT	CASSDPGAGGTDTQYF	.	TRBJ2-3	TRBV25-1	.
TGTGCCAGCAGGCTCGGACAGGGTACCTACGAGCAGTACTTC	CASRLGQGTYEQYF	TRBD1	TRBJ2-7	TRBV6-6	many
TGTGCCAGCTCACCAGCGGCGGGTCGGGAGACCCAGTACTTC	CASSPAAGRETQYF	.	TRBJ2-5	TRBV18	.
TGCGCCAGCAGCCAAGGGACAGGCGAGACTGAAGCTTTCTTT	CASSQGTGETEAFF	TRBD1	TRBJ1-1	TRBV4-3	.
TGCAGTGCTAGAGCCAGCTATAACCCTGAAGCTTTCTTT	CSARASYNPEAFF	.	TRBJ1-1	TRBV20-1	.
TGCGCCAGCAGCCAAGAAGCCCCCAGGGGCCGGGCGTCTGGGGCCAACGTCCTGACTTTC	CASSQEAPRGRASGANVLTF	.	TRBJ2-6	TRBV4-3	few
TGTGCCAGCAGCTTAGCTAGCGGGGGCAGAAATGAGCAGTTCTTC	CASSLASGGRNEQFF	TRBD2	TRBJ2-1	TRBV7-2	.
TGTGCCAGCAGTCCATCACAAGGGACATTAGGTGGCTACACCTTC	CASSPSQGTLGGYTF	.	TRBJ1-2	TRBV6-6	.
TGCGCCAGCAGTCCAGGGGGATCAACCGGGGAGCTGTTTTTT	CASSPGGSTGELFF	TRBD1	TRBJ2-2	TRBV5-1	few
TGTGCCAGCAGCGCGGGACTAGCGGTGGAGACCCAGTACTTC	CASSAGLAVETQYF	TRBD2	TRBJ2-5	TRBV7-2	few
TGTGCCAGCGGAGCATTACTAAACACTGAAGCTTTCTTT	CASGALLNTEAFF	.	TRBJ1-1	TRBV27	.
TGTGCCAGCAGCGCGGGACAGGGGAATGAAAAACTGTTTTTT	CASSAGQGNEKLFF	TRBD1	TRBJ1-4	TRBV12-3/TRBV12-4	.
TGTGCCATCAGGGAGGGGACTAGCGGGGAGACCCAGTACTTC	CAIREGTSGETQYF	TRBD2	TRBJ2-5	TRBV10-3	.
TGCAGTGCAGGAGGGACAGTTGTGCCTGAAGCTTTCTTT	CSAGGTVVPEAFF	TRBD1	TRBJ1-1	TRBV20-1	few
TGTGCCAGCAGCGTGGGTCAGGGAAGCACCGGGGAGCTGTTTTTT	CASSVGQGSTGELFF	.	TRBJ2-2	TRBV7-3	many
TGTGCCAGCAGCTTGTTTTTGTCCCCCTCAGCCAAAAACATTCAGTACTTC	CASSLFLSPSAKNIQYF	.	TRBJ2-4	TRBV5-6	.
TGCGCCAGCAGCTTTCTTCCCAGCAGCACAGATACGCAGTATTTT	CASSFLPSSTDTQYF	.	TRBJ2-3	TRBV5-1	.
TGTGCCAGCAGTTTTGGAACGGGGAATCAGCCCCAGCATTTT	CASSFGTGNQPQHF	.	TRBJ1-5	TRBV12-3/TRBV12-4	.
TGTGCCAGCAGTTTGGCGCCATGGAACACCATATATTTT	CASSLAPWNTIYF	.	TRBJ1-3	TRBV6-2/TRBV6-3	.
TGTGCCAGCAGCTCCGGAGGGGGGATCTCTGGAAACACCATATATTTT	CASSSGGGISGNTIYF	.	TRBJ1-3	TRBV7-2	few
TGTGCCAGCAGTCCTAGTCCGGACAGTTATCAAGAGACCCAGTACTTC	CASSPSPDSYQETQYF	.	TRBJ2-5	TRBV12-3/TRBV12-4	few
TGCGCCAGCGGGTGGCGAGGGGGGAGCACAGATACGCAGTATTTT	CASGWRGGSTDTQYF	.	TRBJ2-3	TRBV5-1	.
TGCAGTGCTGCCGGGACCTTGGGTGATACGCAGTATTTT	CSAAGTLGDTQYF	.	TRBJ2-3	TRBV20-1	few
TGTGCCAGCAGCTGGACCGGGACTAGCCCCAGTGAGCAGTTCTTC	CASSWTGTSPSEQFF	TRBD2	TRBJ2-1	TRBV7-2	.
TGTGCCACCAGTGACCGGACGAGGAATGAGCAGTTCTTC	CATSDRTRNEQFF	.	TRBJ2-1	TRBV24-1	.
TGTGCCAGCAGAAGTGACAGGGCGGGGTACGAGCAGTACTTC	CASRSDRAGYEQYF	.	TRBJ2-7	TRBV12-3/TRBV12-4	.
TGTGCCAGCAGTTTCGATGGGGCTAGCAATCAGCCCCAGCATTTT	CASSFDGASNQPQHF	.	TRBJ1-5	TRBV12-3/TRBV12-4	few
TGTGCCAGCTCACCACCGAACGGGCAGAACACTGAAGCTTTCTTT	CASSPPNGQNTEAFF	.	TRBJ1-1	TRBV18	.
TGTGCCAGCAGCATACTAGCGGGACCTTACAATGAGCAGTTCTTC	CASSILAGPYNEQFF	TRBD2	TRBJ2-1	TRBV12-3/TRBV12-4	.
TGCAGCGTTCGTGCTGGGGTCGAGACCCAGTACTTC	CSVRAGVETQYF	.	TRBJ2-5	TRBV29-1	few
TGTGCCACCAGTGACCCGGGGACAGATATTGAGACCCAGTACTTC	CATSDPGTDIETQYF	TRBD1	TRBJ2-5	TRBV24-1	.
TGTGCCAGCAGCGTCGAGGCGGACGAGCAGTTCTTC	CASSVEADEQFF	.	TRBJ2-1	TRBV7-8	once
TGTGCTAGCAGCTTAGGGACTTTCGACAATGAGCAGTTCTTC	CASSLGTFDNEQFF	.	TRBJ2-1	TRBV7-7	.
TGTGCCAGCAGCCGACAGGCCCCTAATGAAAAACTGTTTTTT	CASSRQAPNEKLFF	.	TRBJ1-4	TRBV7-9	.
TGTGCCAGCAGCCTCAGACTAGCGGGTAGCACAGATACGCAGTATTTT	CASSLRLAGSTDTQYF	TRBD2	TRBJ2-3	TRBV12-3/TRBV12-4	many
TGTGCCAGCAGCTTCTGGGGGGGCCCGGGTAATGAGCAGTTCTTC	CASSFWGGPGNEQFF	.	TRBJ2-1	TRBV11-2	few
TGCAAGGTTTTCTCGGGACAGCTCTATGGCTACACCTTC	CKVFSGQLYGYTF	TRBD1	TRBJ1-2	TRBV20-1	.
TGTGCCAGCAGTTACTCGAGGACAGGGCTAGCCAAAAACATTCAGTACTTC	CASSYSRTGLAKNIQYF	TRBD1	TRBJ2-4	TRBV6-5	few
TGTGCCAGCAGCCCGGGACCGGGACCTGGAAACACCATATATTTT	CASSPGPGPGNTIYF	.	TRBJ1-3	TRBV27	few
TGCGCCAGCAGCCAACGGGCGACGGGGCGAGGAGATACGCAGTATTTT	CASSQRATGRGDTQYF	.	TRBJ2-3	TRBV4-1	.
TGTGCCAGCAGCCAAGAAACGGGGGGGACCCGGGATACGCAGTATTTT	CASSQETGGTRDTQYF	TRBD2	TRBJ2-3	TRBV3-1	.
TGCAGTGCTAGAGATATTAGCGGGGCCTCCTACGAGCAGTACTTC	CSARDISGASYEQYF	TRBD2	TRBJ2-7	TRBV20-1	.
TGCGCCAGCAGCTTGCTCAACCCCGGGACTGAAGCTTTCTTT	CASSLLNPGTEAFF	.	TRBJ1-1	TRBV5-1	many